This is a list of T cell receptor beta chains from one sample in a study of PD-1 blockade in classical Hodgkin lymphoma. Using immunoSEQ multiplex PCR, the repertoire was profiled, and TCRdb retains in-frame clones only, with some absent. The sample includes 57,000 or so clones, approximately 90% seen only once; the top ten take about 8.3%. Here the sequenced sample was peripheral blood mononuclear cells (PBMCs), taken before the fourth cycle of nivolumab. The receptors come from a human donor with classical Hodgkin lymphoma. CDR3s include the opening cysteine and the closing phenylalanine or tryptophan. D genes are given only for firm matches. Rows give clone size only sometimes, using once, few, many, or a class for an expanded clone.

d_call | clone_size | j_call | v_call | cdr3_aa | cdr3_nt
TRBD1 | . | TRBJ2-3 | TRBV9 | CASSDGPGTGGVDTQYF | TGTGCCAGCAGCGACGGACCCGGGACAGGGGGGGTGGATACGCAGTATTTT
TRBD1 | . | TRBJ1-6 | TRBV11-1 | CASSRTGNNSPLHF | TGTGCCAGCAGCCGGACAGGAAATAATTCACCCCTCCACTTT
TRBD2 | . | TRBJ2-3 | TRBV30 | CAWSYLILAGGRGDTQYF | TGTGCCTGGAGTTACCTAATTTTAGCGGGGGGGCGAGGAGATACGCAGTATTTT
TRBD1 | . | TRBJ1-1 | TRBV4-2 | CASSGQGVTEAFF | TGTGCCAGCAGCGGCCAGGGGGTGACTGAAGCTTTCTTT
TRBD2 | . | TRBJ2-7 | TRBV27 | CASSSSTSGAFPLEYEQYF | TGTGCCAGCAGTTCATCTACTAGCGGGGCCTTCCCCCTCGAGTACGAGCAGTACTTC
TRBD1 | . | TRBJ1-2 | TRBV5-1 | CASSSTGGFGYTF | TGCGCCAGCAGCTCGACAGGGGGTTTTGGCTACACCTTC
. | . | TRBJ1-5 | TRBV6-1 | CASRGQRMGDQPQHF | TGTGCCAGCAGGGGGCAGAGGATGGGCGATCAGCCCCAGCATTTT
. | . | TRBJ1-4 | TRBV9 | CASSVEGRGTTNEKLFF | TGTGCCAGCAGCGTAGAGGGCAGGGGAACAACTAATGAAAAACTGTTTTTT
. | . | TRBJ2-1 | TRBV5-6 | CASSGGGLPEYNEQFF | TGTGCCAGCAGCGGAGGGGGCCTGCCCGAGTACAATGAGCAGTTCTTC
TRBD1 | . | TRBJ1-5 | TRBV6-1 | CASSEGTGGYQPQHF | TGTGCCAGCAGTGAAGGGACAGGGGGCTATCAGCCCCAGCATTTT
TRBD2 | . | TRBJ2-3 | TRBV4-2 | CASSQAPGLAGTDTQYF | TGTGCCAGCAGCCAAGCTCCTGGACTAGCAGGCACAGATACGCAGTATTTT
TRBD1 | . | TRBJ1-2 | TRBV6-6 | CASSSPDRSLYGYTF | TGTGCCAGCAGTTCCCCGGACAGGTCCCTCTATGGCTACACCTTC
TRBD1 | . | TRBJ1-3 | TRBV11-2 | CASSSNRGGNTIYF | TGTGCCAGCAGCTCAAACAGGGGTGGAAACACCATATATTTT
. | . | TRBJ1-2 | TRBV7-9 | CASSRLGGLDGYTF | TGTGCCAGCAGCCGCCTGGGGGGCCTGGATGGCTACACCTTC
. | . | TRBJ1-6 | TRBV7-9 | CASSLSASYNSPLHF | TGTGCCAGCAGCTTATCGGCCTCCTATAATTCACCCCTCCACTTT
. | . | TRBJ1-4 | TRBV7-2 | CASSSRQAQREKLFF | TGTGCCAGCAGCTCGCGACAGGCTCAGAGGGAAAAACTGTTTTTT
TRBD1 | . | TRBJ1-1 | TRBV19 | CASSRRQGVTEAFF | TGTGCCAGTAGTAGAAGACAGGGGGTCACTGAAGCTTTCTTT
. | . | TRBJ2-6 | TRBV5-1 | CASSFGTSSSSGANVLTF | TGCGCCAGCAGCTTCGGGACGTCCTCGAGCTCTGGGGCCAACGTCCTGACTTTC
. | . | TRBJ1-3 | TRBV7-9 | CASSWDSGNTIYF | TGTGCCAGCAGCTGGGACTCTGGAAACACCATATATTTT
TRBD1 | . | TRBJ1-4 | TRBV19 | CASSDRGLVPNEKLFF | TGTGCCAGTAGTGACAGGGGGCTCGTTCCGAATGAAAAACTGTTTTTT
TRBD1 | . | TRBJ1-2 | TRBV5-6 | CASSLRTGARGYTF | TGTGCCAGCAGCTTGCGGACAGGGGCGCGGGGCTACACCTTC
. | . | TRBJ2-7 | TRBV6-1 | CASSEFGTLTSYEQYF | TGTGCCAGCAGTGAATTCGGAACGCTCACCTCCTACGAGCAGTACTTC
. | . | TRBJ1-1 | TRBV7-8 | CASSLTVVAGGTEAFF | TGTGCCAGCAGCTTAACAGTAGTCGCGGGGGGCACTGAAGCTTTCTTT
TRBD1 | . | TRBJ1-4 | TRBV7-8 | CASSLIHTGVREKLFF | TGTGCCAGCAGCTTAATACACACAGGGGTGAGGGAAAAACTGTTTTTT
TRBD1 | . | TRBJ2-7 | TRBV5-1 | CASSLVQGVYEQYF | TGCGCCAGCAGCTTGGTCCAGGGGGTCTACGAGCAGTACTTC
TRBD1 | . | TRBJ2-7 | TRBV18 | CASSPTDRGSYEQYF | TGTGCCAGCTCACCAACCGACAGGGGCTCCTACGAGCAGTACTTC
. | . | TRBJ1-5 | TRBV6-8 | CASRVRGVHDQPQHF | TGTGCCAGCAGAGTTAGGGGGGTACACGATCAGCCCCAGCATTTT
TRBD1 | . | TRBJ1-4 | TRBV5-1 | CASSLVGQGAGSATNEKLFF | TGCGCCAGCAGCTTGGTGGGACAGGGGGCGGGATCCGCAACTAATGAAAAACTGTTTTTT
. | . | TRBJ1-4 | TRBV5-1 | CASRVQAGATNEKLFF | TGCGCCAGCAGGGTCCAAGCAGGCGCAACTAATGAAAAACTGTTTTTT
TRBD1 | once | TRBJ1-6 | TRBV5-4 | CASSAEGASNSPLHF | TGTGCCAGCAGCGCCGAGGGGGCGTCGAATTCACCCCTCCACTTT
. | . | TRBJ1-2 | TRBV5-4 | CASSPRTEIYGYTF | TGTGCCAGCAGCCCAAGGACAGAGATCTATGGCTACACCTTC
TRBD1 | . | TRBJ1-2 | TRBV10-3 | CAISTSGTGGYGYTF | TGTGCCATCAGTACTTCCGGGACAGGGGGCTATGGCTACACCTTC
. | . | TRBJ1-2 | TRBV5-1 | CASKDTTGDYGYTF | TGCGCCAGCAAAGATACGACAGGTGACTATGGCTACACCTTC
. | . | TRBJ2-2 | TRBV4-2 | CASSQVAGQVANTGELFF | TGTGCCAGCAGCCAAGTGGCAGGGCAGGTAGCGAACACCGGGGAGCTGTTTTTT
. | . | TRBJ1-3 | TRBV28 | CASSTLTNTIYF | TGTGCCAGCAGTACCTTGACAAACACCATATATTTT
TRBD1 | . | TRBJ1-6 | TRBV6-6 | CASSYRPGQGDSPLHF | TGTGCCAGCAGTTACCGACCGGGACAGGGGGATTCACCCCTCCACTTT
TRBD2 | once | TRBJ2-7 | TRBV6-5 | CASSYRLAGFYEQYF | TGTGCCAGCAGTTACAGGCTAGCGGGCTTCTACGAGCAGTACTTC
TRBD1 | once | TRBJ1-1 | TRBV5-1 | CASSLDLRGKDTEAFF | TGCGCCAGCAGCTTGGACCTCAGGGGGAAGGACACTGAAGCTTTCTTT
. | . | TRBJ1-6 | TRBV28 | CASSLADTNYNSPLHF | TGTGCCAGCAGTTTAGCAGACACCAACTATAATTCACCCCTCCACTTT
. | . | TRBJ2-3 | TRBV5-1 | CASSLARGTDTQYF | TGCGCCAGCAGCTTGGCTAGGGGAACAGATACGCAGTATTTT
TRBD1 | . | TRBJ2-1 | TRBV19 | CASSMPGQGRNEQFF | TGTGCCAGTAGTATGCCGGGACAGGGGAGGAATGAGCAGTTCTTC
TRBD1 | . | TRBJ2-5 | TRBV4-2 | CASSQDLSDRVRWETQYF | TGTGCCAGCAGCCAAGATCTATCGGACAGGGTCAGGTGGGAGACCCAGTACTTC
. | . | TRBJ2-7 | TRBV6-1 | CASSEGIFREQYF | TGTGCCAGCAGTGAAGGTATTTTTCGCGAGCAGTACTTC
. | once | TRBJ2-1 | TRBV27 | CASSFGGANNEQFF | TGTGCCAGCAGTTTCGGGGGTGCCAACAATGAGCAGTTCTTC
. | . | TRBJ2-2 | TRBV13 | CASSFRGAIYTGELFF | TGTGCCAGCAGCTTCAGGGGGGCCATCTACACCGGGGAGCTGTTTTTT
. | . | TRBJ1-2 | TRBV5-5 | CASSLEVGGYTF | TGTGCCAGCAGCTTGGAGGTGGGAGGCTACACCTTC
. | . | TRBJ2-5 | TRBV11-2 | CASSLESDRRGETQYF | TGTGCCAGCAGCTTAGAGTCGGACCGACGGGGGGAGACCCAGTACTTC
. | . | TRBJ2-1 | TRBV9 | CASSVLTERQFF | TGTGCCAGCAGCGTACTGACAGAGAGGCAGTTCTTC
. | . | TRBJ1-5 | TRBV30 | CAWSEGYSNQPQHF | TGTGCCTGGAGTGAAGGGTATAGCAATCAGCCCCAGCATTTT
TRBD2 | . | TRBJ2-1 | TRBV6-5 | CASRGSRTSYNEQFF | TGTGCCAGCAGGGGGAGTCGGACTAGCTACAATGAGCAGTTCTTC
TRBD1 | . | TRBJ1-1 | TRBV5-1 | CASSSGQGAAGTEAFF | TGCGCCAGCAGCTCTGGACAGGGGGCGGCAGGGACTGAAGCTTTCTTT
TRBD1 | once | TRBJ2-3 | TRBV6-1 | CASSDTGGRTDTQYF | TGTGCCAGCAGTGATACAGGGGGCCGCACAGATACGCAGTATTTT
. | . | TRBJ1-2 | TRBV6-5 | CASKRSSGTGYGYTF | TGTGCCAGCAAACGTTCTTCTGGGACGGGTTATGGCTACACCTTC
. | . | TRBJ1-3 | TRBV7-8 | CASSLSAGYSGNTIYF | TGTGCCAGCAGCTTATCCGCAGGGTACTCTGGAAACACCATATATTTT
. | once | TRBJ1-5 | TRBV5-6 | CASSLGRGFNQPQHF | TGTGCCAGCAGCTTGGGTCGGGGGTTCAATCAGCCCCAGCATTTT
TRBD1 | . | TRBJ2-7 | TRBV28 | CASSLRDRGTNEQYF | TGTGCCAGCAGTTTAAGGGACAGGGGAACCAACGAGCAGTACTTC
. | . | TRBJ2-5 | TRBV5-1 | CASSPPSETQYF | TGCGCCAGCAGCCCCCCTTCCGAGACCCAGTACTTC